These T cell receptor beta chains were read from a single sample in a study of glioma-infiltrating T cells after dendritic cell vaccination. Produced via immunoSEQ multiplex PCR; TCRdb's table is partial and in-frame only. The sample holds under 40,000 clones; around nine tenths are singletons and the top ten take more than 2%. Sequenced here: blood, sampled before dendritic cell vaccination. These receptors were taken from a human donor with glioblastoma. Both conserved end residues are part of each CDR3. Each record gives: CDR3 length, clone size, J gene, D gene, V gene, CDR3 protein, CDR3 DNA. The D gene is left open where the match is weak. Some rows have no size entry. The others give once, few or many, or a class for an expanded clone.

CDR3 length: 19
clone size: .
J gene: TRBJ2-2
D gene: TRBD2
V gene: TRBV5-1
CDR3 protein: CASSLANPGGHYNTGELFF
CDR3 DNA: TGCGCCAGCAGCTTGGCCAACCCGGGGGGGCATTATAACACCGGGGAGCTGTTTTTT

CDR3 length: 14
clone size: .
J gene: TRBJ2-5
D gene: TRBD2
V gene: TRBV5-1
CDR3 protein: CASSFSGGQETQYF
CDR3 DNA: TGCGCCAGCAGCTTCTCGGGGGGGCAAGAGACCCAGTACTTC

CDR3 length: 16
clone size: few
J gene: TRBJ2-5
D gene: .
V gene: TRBV2
CDR3 protein: CASSVQGGFLGETQYF
CDR3 DNA: TGTGCCAGCAGTGTACAGGGAGGGTTTTTAGGAGAGACCCAGTACTTC

CDR3 length: 17
clone size: .
J gene: TRBJ1-2
D gene: TRBD1
V gene: TRBV11-2
CDR3 protein: CASRSEGFRDRLYGYTF
CDR3 DNA: TGTGCCAGCAGGTCAGAGGGTTTCCGGGACAGGCTCTATGGCTACACCTTC

CDR3 length: 12
clone size: .
J gene: TRBJ1-4
D gene: .
V gene: TRBV6-1
CDR3 protein: CASSEVAEKLFF
CDR3 DNA: TGTGCCAGCAGTGAAGTAGCGGAAAAACTGTTTTTT

CDR3 length: 13
clone size: .
J gene: TRBJ1-6
D gene: .
V gene: TRBV6-5
CDR3 protein: CASSYAGYSPLHF
CDR3 DNA: TGTGCCAGCAGTTACGCGGGTTATTCACCCCTCCACTTT

CDR3 length: 13
clone size: .
J gene: TRBJ2-2
D gene: .
V gene: TRBV10-3
CDR3 protein: CASGYQNTGELFF
CDR3 DNA: TGTGCCAGCGGCTATCAGAACACCGGGGAGCTGTTTTTT

CDR3 length: 12
clone size: .
J gene: TRBJ2-7
D gene: TRBD1
V gene: TRBV6-1
CDR3 protein: CASSPRTGQQYF
CDR3 DNA: TGTGCCAGCAGTCCAAGGACAGGACAGCAGTACTTC

CDR3 length: 15
clone size: .
J gene: TRBJ2-1
D gene: .
V gene: TRBV7-9
CDR3 protein: CASTPLGGPGNEQFF
CDR3 DNA: TGTGCCAGCACCCCACTGGGGGGGCCGGGTAATGAGCAGTTCTTC

CDR3 length: 13
clone size: .
J gene: TRBJ2-5
D gene: TRBD1
V gene: TRBV2
CDR3 protein: CASRPGQQETQYF
CDR3 DNA: TGTGCCAGCAGACCGGGACAGCAAGAGACCCAGTACTTC

CDR3 length: 15
clone size: .
J gene: TRBJ1-1
D gene: .
V gene: TRBV6-5
CDR3 protein: CASSYGWRGTTEAFF
CDR3 DNA: TGTGCCAGCAGTTACGGATGGAGGGGAACCACTGAAGCTTTCTTT

CDR3 length: 16
clone size: .
J gene: TRBJ2-3
D gene: .
V gene: TRBV5-1
CDR3 protein: CASSLDLGAGTDTQYF
CDR3 DNA: TGCGCCAGCAGCTTGGATCTGGGGGCAGGCACAGATACGCAGTATTTT

CDR3 length: 9
clone size: .
J gene: TRBJ2-5
D gene: .
V gene: TRBV19
CDR3 protein: CAEPETQYF
CDR3 DNA: TGTGCAGAGCCAGAGACCCAGTACTTC

CDR3 length: 18
clone size: .
J gene: TRBJ2-6
D gene: TRBD1
V gene: TRBV19
CDR3 protein: CASSIVGTVKPGANVLTF
CDR3 DNA: TGTGCCAGTAGTATAGTCGGGACAGTTAAACCTGGGGCCAACGTCCTGACTTTC

CDR3 length: 16
clone size: .
J gene: TRBJ2-7
D gene: TRBD1
V gene: TRBV4-1
CDR3 protein: CASSATGQGGFYEQYF
CDR3 DNA: TGCGCCAGCAGCGCTACAGGACAGGGAGGATTCTACGAGCAGTACTTC

CDR3 length: 12
clone size: .
J gene: TRBJ1-2
D gene: .
V gene: TRBV10-3
CDR3 protein: CAIFGGGHGYTF
CDR3 DNA: TGTGCCATCTTCGGCGGGGGACATGGCTACACCTTC

CDR3 length: 15
clone size: .
J gene: TRBJ1-4
D gene: .
V gene: TRBV2
CDR3 protein: CASSDPLARGEKLFF
CDR3 DNA: TGTGCCAGCAGTGATCCTCTTGCCAGGGGCGAAAAACTGTTTTTT

CDR3 length: 16
clone size: .
J gene: TRBJ1-6
D gene: .
V gene: TRBV5-1
CDR3 protein: CASSLSAGLTNSPLHF
CDR3 DNA: TGCGCCAGCAGCTTGTCTGCGGGACTGACTAATTCACCCCTCCACTTT

CDR3 length: 17
clone size: .
J gene: TRBJ2-3
D gene: .
V gene: TRBV18
CDR3 protein: CASSHTGDWSSTDTQYF
CDR3 DNA: TGTGCCAGCTCACATACCGGGGACTGGTCTAGCACAGATACGCAGTATTTT

CDR3 length: 14
clone size: .
J gene: TRBJ1-1
D gene: .
V gene: TRBV6-6
CDR3 protein: CASSYPDTNTEAFF
CDR3 DNA: TGTGCCAGCAGTTACCCGGACACGAACACTGAAGCTTTCTTT

CDR3 length: 14
clone size: .
J gene: TRBJ1-2
D gene: TRBD1
V gene: TRBV10-2
CDR3 protein: CASSRGTGNYGYTF
CDR3 DNA: TGCGCCAGCAGTCGAGGGACAGGAAACTATGGCTACACCTTC

CDR3 length: 14
clone size: .
J gene: TRBJ1-4
D gene: TRBD1
V gene: TRBV6-1
CDR3 protein: CASSDRGANEKLFF
CDR3 DNA: TGTGCCAGCAGTGACAGGGGGGCTAATGAAAAACTGTTTTTT

CDR3 length: 15
clone size: once
J gene: TRBJ1-4
D gene: .
V gene: TRBV13
CDR3 protein: CASSSTVSPNEKLFF
CDR3 DNA: TGTGCCAGCAGCTCAACAGTCTCTCCTAATGAAAAACTGTTTTTT

CDR3 length: 16
clone size: .
J gene: TRBJ2-5
D gene: TRBD2
V gene: TRBV7-2
CDR3 protein: CASSPGGSGGAETQYF
CDR3 DNA: TGTGCCAGCAGCCCGGGCGGGAGCGGGGGCGCGGAGACCCAGTACTTC

CDR3 length: 15
clone size: .
J gene: TRBJ1-5
D gene: TRBD1
V gene: TRBV11-2
CDR3 protein: CASSSWTGVNQPQHF
CDR3 DNA: TGTGCCAGCAGCTCGTGGACAGGGGTCAATCAGCCCCAGCATTTT

CDR3 length: 14
clone size: .
J gene: TRBJ2-5
D gene: .
V gene: TRBV7-2
CDR3 protein: CASSYPGVEETQYF
CDR3 DNA: TGTGCCAGCAGCTACCCCGGAGTGGAAGAGACCCAGTACTTC

CDR3 length: 12
clone size: .
J gene: TRBJ2-3
D gene: .
V gene: TRBV7-9
CDR3 protein: CASSPGTDTQYF
CDR3 DNA: TGTGCCAGCAGCCCCGGCACAGATACGCAGTATTTT

CDR3 length: 13
clone size: once
J gene: TRBJ1-1
D gene: .
V gene: TRBV5-1
CDR3 protein: CASSVQENTEAFF
CDR3 DNA: TGCGCCAGCAGCGTACAGGAGAACACTGAAGCTTTCTTT

CDR3 length: 16
clone size: few
J gene: TRBJ2-5
D gene: .
V gene: TRBV7-9
CDR3 protein: CASSLDQGRGGETQYF
CDR3 DNA: TGTGCCAGCAGCTTAGATCAGGGGCGCGGCGGGGAGACCCAGTACTTC

CDR3 length: 14
clone size: .
J gene: TRBJ1-3
D gene: .
V gene: TRBV6-1
CDR3 protein: CASRDSYKGNTIYF
CDR3 DNA: TGTGCCAGCAGAGACAGCTACAAAGGAAACACCATATATTTT

CDR3 length: 15
clone size: .
J gene: TRBJ2-3
D gene: .
V gene: TRBV5-1
CDR3 protein: CASRLRTYRENTQYF
CDR3 DNA: TGCGCCAGCAGACTAAGAACGTACAGGGAAAATACGCAGTATTTT

CDR3 length: 18
clone size: .
J gene: TRBJ2-2
D gene: .
V gene: TRBV21-1
CDR3 protein: CASSNYVRPGFNTGELFF
CDR3 DNA: TGTGCCAGCAGCAATTATGTCCGACCAGGTTTTAACACCGGGGAGCTGTTTTTT

CDR3 length: 14
clone size: few
J gene: TRBJ2-3
D gene: .
V gene: TRBV6-6
CDR3 protein: CATRLRRKADTQYF
CDR3 DNA: TGTGCCACCCGGCTTCGGCGGAAGGCAGATACGCAGTATTTT

CDR3 length: 13
clone size: .
J gene: TRBJ2-5
D gene: TRBD1
V gene: TRBV18
CDR3 protein: CASSFDRGREQYF
CDR3 DNA: TGTGCCAGCTCATTCGACAGGGGGCGTGAGCAGTACTTC

CDR3 length: 16
clone size: .
J gene: TRBJ2-7
D gene: .
V gene: TRBV14
CDR3 protein: CASSQSLRTQTYEQYF
CDR3 DNA: TGTGCCAGCAGCCAATCACTTCGGACACAAACCTACGAGCAGTACTTC

CDR3 length: 16
clone size: .
J gene: TRBJ1-3
D gene: .
V gene: TRBV5-1
CDR3 protein: CASSLAPGSSGNTIYF
CDR3 DNA: TGCGCCAGCAGCTTGGCCCCGGGAAGCTCTGGAAACACCATATATTTT

CDR3 length: 13
clone size: .
J gene: TRBJ1-1
D gene: .
V gene: TRBV19
CDR3 protein: CASSKNRYTEAFF
CDR3 DNA: TGTGCCAGTAGTAAAAACAGGTATACTGAAGCTTTCTTT

CDR3 length: 16
clone size: .
J gene: TRBJ2-3
D gene: .
V gene: TRBV4-1
CDR3 protein: CASSQLGAAVADTQYF
CDR3 DNA: TGCGCCAGCAGCCAACTGGGGGCCGCTGTGGCGGATACGCAGTATTTT

CDR3 length: 16
clone size: .
J gene: TRBJ1-1
D gene: .
V gene: TRBV7-6
CDR3 protein: CASSPSTRGGDTEAFF
CDR3 DNA: TGTGCCAGCAGCCCCTCAACCAGGGGAGGGGACACTGAAGCTTTCTTT

CDR3 length: 13
clone size: .
J gene: TRBJ1-2
D gene: .
V gene: TRBV6-1
CDR3 protein: CASSGRVGYGYTF
CDR3 DNA: TGTGCCAGCAGTGGCCGGGTTGGCTATGGCTACACCTTC

CDR3 length: 16
clone size: .
J gene: TRBJ2-5
D gene: TRBD1
V gene: TRBV9
CDR3 protein: CASSASGTGGRETQYF
CDR3 DNA: TGTGCCAGCAGCGCCTCCGGGACAGGGGGCCGCGAGACCCAGTACTTC

CDR3 length: 15
clone size: .
J gene: TRBJ1-1
D gene: TRBD1
V gene: TRBV19
CDR3 protein: CASRPSGTVGTEAFF
CDR3 DNA: TGTGCCAGCCGCCCCTCCGGGACAGTCGGAACTGAAGCTTTCTTT

CDR3 length: 14
clone size: .
J gene: TRBJ1-4
D gene: .
V gene: TRBV5-6
CDR3 protein: CASSLAATNEKLFF
CDR3 DNA: TGTGCCAGCAGCTTGGCTGCAACTAATGAAAAACTGTTTTTT

CDR3 length: 15
clone size: .
J gene: TRBJ1-4
D gene: .
V gene: TRBV6-5
CDR3 protein: CASMRTRGFGEKLFF
CDR3 DNA: TGTGCCAGCATGAGAACTCGAGGGTTTGGGGAAAAACTGTTTTTT

CDR3 length: 15
clone size: .
J gene: TRBJ1-1
D gene: TRBD1
V gene: TRBV29-1
CDR3 protein: CSVGREGAVWTEAFF
CDR3 DNA: TGCAGCGTTGGACGGGAGGGGGCCGTCTGGACTGAAGCTTTCTTT

CDR3 length: 14
clone size: once
J gene: TRBJ1-1
D gene: TRBD1
V gene: TRBV29-1
CDR3 protein: CSVQTGWMVAEAFF
CDR3 DNA: TGCAGCGTCCAGACAGGGTGGATGGTCGCTGAAGCTTTCTTT

CDR3 length: 17
clone size: .
J gene: TRBJ2-1
D gene: TRBD1
V gene: TRBV11-2
CDR3 protein: CASSAQGGGQGAYEQFF
CDR3 DNA: TGTGCCAGCAGCGCCCAAGGGGGGGGACAGGGGGCGTATGAGCAGTTCTTC

CDR3 length: 13
clone size: .
J gene: TRBJ1-5
D gene: .
V gene: TRBV5-1
CDR3 protein: CASSLGANQPQHF
CDR3 DNA: TGCGCCAGCAGCTTGGGGGCCAATCAGCCCCAGCATTTT

CDR3 length: 14
clone size: .
J gene: TRBJ1-1
D gene: TRBD1
V gene: TRBV5-1
CDR3 protein: CASSLDRGDTEAFF
CDR3 DNA: TGCGCCAGCAGCTTGGACAGGGGGGACACTGAAGCTTTCTTT

CDR3 length: 11
clone size: .
J gene: TRBJ1-1
D gene: .
V gene: TRBV2
CDR3 protein: CASRQTLEAFF
CDR3 DNA: TGTGCCAGTAGACAGACCCTTGAAGCTTTCTTT

CDR3 length: 11
clone size: .
J gene: TRBJ2-7
D gene: .
V gene: TRBV6-5
CDR3 protein: CASSYAREQYF
CDR3 DNA: TGTGCCAGCAGTTACGCGCGCGAGCAGTACTTC

CDR3 length: 16
clone size: .
J gene: TRBJ1-6
D gene: .
V gene: TRBV7-2
CDR3 protein: CASSLNFESYNSPLHF
CDR3 DNA: TGTGCCAGCAGCTTAAATTTCGAGAGCTATAATTCACCCCTCCACTTT

CDR3 length: 16
clone size: .
J gene: TRBJ2-2
D gene: TRBD1
V gene: TRBV18
CDR3 protein: CASSPSGTANTGELFF
CDR3 DNA: TGTGCCAGCTCACCCTCGGGGACAGCGAACACCGGGGAGCTGTTTTTT

CDR3 length: 15
clone size: once
J gene: TRBJ2-7
D gene: TRBD1
V gene: TRBV10-1
CDR3 protein: CASSDRTGGFDEQYF
CDR3 DNA: TGCGCCAGCAGTGACAGGACAGGGGGGTTTGACGAGCAGTACTTC

CDR3 length: 16
clone size: .
J gene: TRBJ2-7
D gene: TRBD1
V gene: TRBV5-1
CDR3 protein: CASSLGGTAISYEQYF
CDR3 DNA: TGCGCCAGCAGCTTGGGGGGGACAGCAATTTCCTACGAGCAGTACTTC

CDR3 length: 16
clone size: .
J gene: TRBJ2-3
D gene: .
V gene: TRBV9
CDR3 protein: CASSVGTGEVSDTQYF
CDR3 DNA: TGTGCCAGCAGCGTAGGAACGGGAGAGGTATCAGATACGCAGTATTTT

CDR3 length: 15
clone size: .
J gene: TRBJ2-1
D gene: .
V gene: TRBV19
CDR3 protein: CASSIGRGSANEQFF
CDR3 DNA: TGTGCCAGTAGTATAGGGCGGGGATCGGCCAATGAGCAGTTCTTC

CDR3 length: 14
clone size: .
J gene: TRBJ1-2
D gene: TRBD1
V gene: TRBV2
CDR3 protein: CASSAQQGNYGYTF
CDR3 DNA: TGTGCCAGCAGTGCACAACAGGGGAACTATGGCTACACCTTC

CDR3 length: 19
clone size: .
J gene: TRBJ2-5
D gene: TRBD2
V gene: TRBV30
CDR3 protein: CAWRGRGRGRASREETQYF
CDR3 DNA: TGTGCCTGGAGGGGCCGGGGACGGGGGAGGGCCTCGAGGGAAGAGACCCAGTACTTC

CDR3 length: 16
clone size: .
J gene: TRBJ1-1
D gene: TRBD1
V gene: TRBV19
CDR3 protein: CASSITFDRGNTEAFF
CDR3 DNA: TGTGCCAGTAGTATAACCTTCGACAGGGGGAACACTGAAGCTTTCTTT